Listed below are T cell receptor beta chains from one sample, sequenced in a study of blood T cell repertoires in COVID-19. Generated by immunoSEQ multiplex PCR, the TCRdb table keeps only in-frame clones and is missing some. In the table there are about 250,000 clones, about 89% of which are singletons. Sequencing was carried out using peripheral blood. These TCRs come from an older woman who had recovered from COVID-19. Each CDR3 is given with its conserved first and last residue. The D gene is left open where the match is weak. A clone size is listed for some rows: how often the clone was seen (once, few, many), or a class if it is expanded.

D: -; size: -; J: TRBJ2-7; length: 13; V: TRBV7-3; CDR3: CASSPGGTYEQYF
D: -; size: -; J: TRBJ2-1; length: 16; V: TRBV28; CDR3: CASSLSVQSSYNEQFF
D: TRBD1; size: once; J: TRBJ2-5; length: 15; V: TRBV27; CDR3: CASSLGPGGQETQYF
D: -; size: few; J: TRBJ1-5; length: 17; V: TRBV11-3; CDR3: CASSLVGRGKRNQPQHF
D: -; size: -; J: TRBJ2-2; length: 15; V: TRBV29-1; CDR3: CSVEGPSYGTGELFF
D: -; size: -; J: TRBJ1-1; length: 12; V: TRBV5-6; CDR3: CASSFINTEAFF
D: -; size: -; J: TRBJ2-1; length: 16; V: TRBV4-3; CDR3: CASSQEGVMGLGEQFF
D: -; size: -; J: TRBJ1-1; length: 14; V: TRBV2; CDR3: CASSEVGSGTEAFF
D: -; size: -; J: TRBJ1-6; length: 16; V: TRBV3-1/TRBV3-2; CDR3: CASSQVPDSYNSPLHF
D: -; size: -; J: TRBJ1-2; length: 13; V: TRBV12-3/TRBV12-4; CDR3: CASSKGQRDGYTF
D: TRBD1; size: -; J: TRBJ2-7; length: 15; V: TRBV5-8; CDR3: CASSPGQERSYEQYF
D: -; size: -; J: TRBJ2-6; length: 12; V: TRBV12-3/TRBV12-4; CDR3: CASSSGANVLTF
D: -; size: -; J: TRBJ1-3; length: 17; V: TRBV18; CDR3: CASSPESPGGSGNTIYF
D: -; size: few; J: TRBJ1-2; length: 13; V: TRBV6-5; CDR3: CASSRGESYGYTF
D: TRBD2; size: -; J: TRBJ2-7; length: 16; V: TRBV5-6; CDR3: CASSGAGPTFSYEQYF
D: TRBD1; size: -; J: TRBJ2-2; length: 15; V: TRBV9; CDR3: CASSTRQGPGGELFF
D: -; size: once; J: TRBJ1-6; length: 13; V: TRBV11-3; CDR3: CASSLGRNSPLHF
D: TRBD1; size: few; J: TRBJ1-1; length: 13; V: TRBV16; CDR3: CASSLGQGSEAFF
D: TRBD1; size: -; J: TRBJ2-7; length: 11; V: TRBV29-1; CDR3: CSVQGAGEQYF
D: -; size: -; J: TRBJ1-2; length: 14; V: TRBV3-1/TRBV3-2; CDR3: CASSQVRARYGYTF
D: -; size: -; J: TRBJ2-7; length: 14; V: TRBV28; CDR3: CASSSPGSSYEQYF
D: -; size: -; J: TRBJ1-3; length: 15; V: TRBV19; CDR3: CASSTPGIAGNTIYF
D: TRBD2; size: -; J: TRBJ2-7; length: 16; V: TRBV7-2; CDR3: CASSANSGVLSYEQYF
D: TRBD1; size: once; J: TRBJ1-2; length: 16; V: TRBV20-1; CDR3: CSASHAGGQGVYGYTF
D: -; size: few; J: TRBJ1-3; length: 16; V: TRBV4-1; CDR3: CASSQVIAYSGNTIYF
D: TRBD2; size: few; J: TRBJ2-2; length: 15; V: TRBV5-4; CDR3: CASSLGNREAGELFF
D: TRBD1; size: -; J: TRBJ2-2; length: 15; V: TRBV28; CDR3: CASSFLDRDTGELFF
D: TRBD1; size: -; J: TRBJ1-1; length: 13; V: TRBV5-4; CDR3: CASSLRDRAEAFF
D: TRBD1; size: -; J: TRBJ1-3; length: 13; V: TRBV7-6; CDR3: CASSHGQGGTIYF
D: TRBD1; size: many; J: TRBJ1-1; length: 13; V: TRBV2; CDR3: CASSLRQGVGPFF
D: TRBD1; size: -; J: TRBJ1-2; length: 14; V: TRBV11-2; CDR3: CASSLVGQTYGYTF
D: -; size: -; J: TRBJ2-3; length: 13; V: TRBV7-7; CDR3: CASSLVIADTQYF
D: TRBD1; size: -; J: TRBJ2-7; length: 16; V: TRBV15; CDR3: CATSTSLTGALYEQYF
D: -; size: -; J: TRBJ1-4; length: 16; V: TRBV4-2; CDR3: CASSLGGEATNEKLFF
D: -; size: -; J: TRBJ1-1; length: 13; V: TRBV3-1/TRBV3-2; CDR3: CASSQPGTAEAFF
D: -; size: -; J: TRBJ1-2; length: 14; V: TRBV6-1; CDR3: CASSEDRVSYGYTF
D: -; size: -; J: TRBJ1-2; length: 13; V: TRBV12-3/TRBV12-4; CDR3: CASSYREGYGYTF
D: -; size: -; J: TRBJ2-1; length: 14; V: TRBV12-5; CDR3: CASGPGKFRSEQFF
D: -; size: -; J: TRBJ2-7; length: 11; V: TRBV6-5; CDR3: CASSQWRTEYF
D: TRBD1; size: -; J: TRBJ2-1; length: 15; V: TRBV3-1/TRBV3-2; CDR3: CASSQSGTGPRKQFF
D: TRBD1; size: -; J: TRBJ1-6; length: 17; V: TRBV9; CDR3: CASSGDRGGLIGSPLHF
D: TRBD2; size: -; J: TRBJ2-7; length: 14; V: TRBV5-6; CDR3: CASSYSGGLNEQYF
D: TRBD2; size: -; J: TRBJ2-5; length: 16; V: TRBV9; CDR3: CASSALAGGQSETQYF
D: -; size: once; J: TRBJ2-7; length: 13; V: TRBV6-6; CDR3: CASSEKNLYEQYF
D: -; size: -; J: TRBJ2-7; length: 14; V: TRBV4-3; CDR3: CASSQDQRQARQYF
D: TRBD1; size: -; J: TRBJ1-2; length: 15; V: TRBV3-1/TRBV3-2; CDR3: CASSHQTGGLYGYTF
D: -; size: -; J: TRBJ2-2; length: 16; V: TRBV5-1; CDR3: CASSLSTRGDTGELFF
D: TRBD1; size: once; J: TRBJ2-7; length: 15; V: TRBV5-4; CDR3: CASSPPLTGEREQYF
D: -; size: -; J: TRBJ2-1; length: 18; V: TRBV24-1; CDR3: CATGGPSDGVSSYNEQFF
D: -; size: -; J: TRBJ1-5; length: 14; V: TRBV2; CDR3: CASQGGGRNQPQHF
D: TRBD1; size: -; J: TRBJ1-4; length: 15; V: TRBV4-1; CDR3: CASSQKGARNEKLFF
D: TRBD2; size: -; J: TRBJ2-5; length: 13; V: TRBV27; CDR3: CASSWRGTETQYF
D: TRBD1; size: -; J: TRBJ2-6; length: 15; V: TRBV19; CDR3: CASRDRGSGANVLTF
D: -; size: once; J: TRBJ1-2; length: 12; V: TRBV4-3; CDR3: CASSQDNGARTF
D: TRBD2; size: -; J: TRBJ2-7; length: 16; V: TRBV29-1; CDR3: CSVVYWASGGAYEQYF
D: -; size: -; J: TRBJ2-3; length: 15; V: TRBV5-1; CDR3: CASSLERGSTDTQYF
D: -; size: -; J: TRBJ2-5; length: 11; V: TRBV2; CDR3: CASSESPTWYF
D: -; size: -; J: TRBJ2-3; length: 16; V: TRBV7-2; CDR3: CASTLGAPGSTDTQYF
D: -; size: -; J: TRBJ2-3; length: 15; V: TRBV7-3; CDR3: CASSLTSSLTDTQYF
D: -; size: -; J: TRBJ2-7; length: 14; V: TRBV19; CDR3: CASSNGGISYEQYF